The clone carrying this TCR beta chain was recorded many times. Produced via immunoSEQ multiplex PCR; TCRdb's table is partial and in-frame only. The table shows some 240,000 clones, with 65% occurring only once. Every donor, a Caucasian adult, lived in Nashville, Tennessee. CD4+ cells were split into CD45RA+ naive and CD45RA-negative memory subsets. This CDR3 spans 15 amino acids. V lost 2 bases to trimming and J lost 4 bases, with 15 bases between them. CDR1 and CDR2 from the germline V gene are SEHNR and FQNEAQ (reference sequence). This entry belongs to a study of shared clonotypes between healthy human individuals. Background on the study: Participating donors consisted of a couple of women and a few men aged 18 to 49. Used for every donor were three CD4 naive, three CD4 memory, two CD8 naive and one CD8 memory plate.

The chain joins TRBV7-9 to TRBJ2-7; D not resolved. The clonotype originates from a young man in good health. Sequenced material: memory CD4+ T cells sorted from blood. Subset reported: CD45RA-negative fraction. The DNA for the CDR3 is TGTGCCAGCAGCTTATTAATGGGGTTTCGGTACGAGCAGTACTTC. Translating gives CASSLLMGFRYEQYF.